This T cell receptor (beta chain) was captured by sequencing in a study of T cells in Graves' hyperthyroidism and ophthalmopathy. Overall study findings and caveats: Most clonotypes that expanded in the thyroid above 0.001 also showed up in blood. Ophthalmopathy, as predicted by the model, came a median roughly 6.5 months after the prediction.

In regard to this clonotype: The antigen is undetermined.

The PBMCs had their origin in more than 9.5 ml of fresh peripheral blood. The CDR3 is 16 amino acids. With V trimmed by 4 bases and J by 3 bases, 8 bases remained unmatched. Germline CDR1 MNHEY, CDR2 SVGEGT. Amplification of TCR beta CDR3 regions used RNA as the template. The HTBI set primed first-round TCR CDR3 RT-PCR. Via MiXCR, TCRdb re-called the multiplex PCR reads, giving one row per CDR3 protein. In the table there are over 250,000 distinct CDR3 sequences, less than 30% of which are singletons. The J gene is TRBJ1-5, the V gene TRBV6-2 or TRBV6-3, with TRBD1 matching over 8 bases. Input material: blood. The receptor was isolated from a man aged 40-49 years with Graves' hyperthyroidism that later progressed to Graves' ophthalmopathy. The CDR3 reads CASSSRRQGYNQPQHF. CDR3 bases: TGTGCCAGCAGTTCCCGACGACAGGGGTACAATCAGCCCCAGCATTTT.